Listed below are T cell receptor beta chains from one sample, sequenced in a study of blood T cell repertoires in COVID-19. Libraries were prepared by immunoSEQ multiplex PCR; TCRdb keeps only in-frame clonotypes and omits some of them. The table includes around 270,000 clones, more than 90% detected once. Sequencing was carried out using peripheral blood. The receptors come from a person aged 18 to 35 with COVID-19, enrolled during active disease. Each CDR3 is given with its conserved first and last residue. Each record gives: clone size, V gene, J gene, D gene, CDR3 DNA, CDR3 protein. The D gene is left open where the match is weak. Expanded clones get a size class; other rows say once, few or many, or leave the size out.

>.|TRBV3-1/TRBV3-2|TRBJ2-7|TRBD1
TGTGCCAGCAGCCCAGGTGTCGGACAGGGGGGTTCCTACGAGCAGTACTTC
CASSPGVGQGGSYEQYF
>.|TRBV12-3/TRBV12-4|TRBJ2-7|TRBD2
TGTGCCAGCAGTCCCCGGACTAGCAACGAGCAGTACTTC
CASSPRTSNEQYF
>.|TRBV14|TRBJ1-1|.
TGTGCCAGCAGCCAGATAACCGGGACACCCAACACTGAAGCTTTCTTT
CASSQITGTPNTEAFF
>once|TRBV24-1|TRBJ1-1|TRBD1
TGTGCCACCAGTGAGAAGGGGGCGGTGAACACTGAAGCTTTCTTT
CATSEKGAVNTEAFF
>.|TRBV28|TRBJ1-1|.
TGTGCCAGCAGAAGGACATTGAACACTGAAGCTTTCTTT
CASRRTLNTEAFF
>.|TRBV18|TRBJ2-1|TRBD2
TGTGCCAGCTCACCAACTTTAGCGGGAGGGTCGGACAATGAGCAGTTCTTC
CASSPTLAGGSDNEQFF
>.|TRBV11-2|TRBJ2-7|.
TGTGCCAGCAGCTTAGTCGGGGGCTACGAGCAGTACTTC
CASSLVGGYEQYF
>.|TRBV5-4|TRBJ1-1|TRBD1
TGTGCCAGCAGGGGACAGGGCGTCACTGAAGCTTTCTTT
CASRGQGVTEAFF
>.|TRBV19|TRBJ2-7|TRBD1
TGTGCCAGTAGTATAGTGGGAACAGGGGAGTTCTACGAGCAGTACTTC
CASSIVGTGEFYEQYF
>.|TRBV25-1|TRBJ2-3|TRBD1
TGTGCCAGCATGGACAGGGGGCATGGAGATACGCAGTATTTT
CASMDRGHGDTQYF
>.|TRBV5-6|TRBJ2-1|.
TGTGCCAGCAGCTTGGCCGCGGTAACTAACAATGAGCAGTTCTTC
CASSLAAVTNNEQFF
>.|TRBV5-1|TRBJ1-2|TRBD1
TGCGCCAGCAGCTGGGACAGCAATAACTATGGCTACACCTTC
CASSWDSNNYGYTF
>.|TRBV9|TRBJ2-3|TRBD1
TGTGCCAGCAGCGGCGGACAGGGTCGCATAGATACGCAGTATTTT
CASSGGQGRIDTQYF
>.|TRBV6-5|TRBJ2-7|.
TGTGCCAGCAAATTCGGGGGCGAGCAGTACTTC
CASKFGGEQYF
>.|TRBV11-2|TRBJ2-7|TRBD2
TGTGCCAGCAGCGATCCGGGACTAACTGTGGACGAGCAGTACTTC
CASSDPGLTVDEQYF
>.|TRBV2|TRBJ1-1|.
TGTGCCAGCAGTGGGGGAGTAGGTACTGAAGCTTTCTTT
CASSGGVGTEAFF
>.|TRBV14|TRBJ2-1|TRBD2
TGTGCCAGCAGCCAAGGGATAGCGGGAGGGGATGAGCAGTTCTTC
CASSQGIAGGDEQFF
>.|TRBV24-1|TRBJ2-3|.
TGTGCCACCAGTGACCCCGGGACTGGGGCGTCAGATACGCAGTATTTT
CATSDPGTGASDTQYF
>.|TRBV14|TRBJ1-2|TRBD1
TGTGCCAGCAGCCAAGTAGGAGGGGGCCTTGGCTACACCTTC
CASSQVGGGLGYTF
>.|TRBV24-1|TRBJ2-5|.
TGTGCCACCAGGGCACATAACCAAGAGACCCAGTACTTC
CATRAHNQETQYF
>.|TRBV18|TRBJ2-3|.
TGTGCCAGCTCAACAGGAAGCACAGATACGCAGTATTTT
CASSTGSTDTQYF
>.|TRBV5-6|TRBJ1-2|.
TGTGCCAGCAGCTTGGGCGCACCCCGGGGCTACACCTTC
CASSLGAPRGYTF
>.|TRBV12-5|TRBJ2-2|TRBD2
TGTGCTAGTGGTTTGGTACTAGGTAGCGGGAGGCCCGGGGAGCTGTTTTTT
CASGLVLGSGRPGELFF
>.|TRBV6-5|TRBJ1-5|.
TGTGCCAGCACCCAGTCCAATCAGCCCCAGCATTTT
CASTQSNQPQHF
>.|TRBV6-6|TRBJ2-2|.
TGTGCCAGCAGTTACTCGACCAGGGGCACCGGGGAGCTGTTTTTT
CASSYSTRGTGELFF
>.|TRBV19|TRBJ2-5|.
TGTGCCAGTACGGGCGGGCGTGGAGGGCAAGAGACCCAGTACTTC
CASTGGRGGQETQYF